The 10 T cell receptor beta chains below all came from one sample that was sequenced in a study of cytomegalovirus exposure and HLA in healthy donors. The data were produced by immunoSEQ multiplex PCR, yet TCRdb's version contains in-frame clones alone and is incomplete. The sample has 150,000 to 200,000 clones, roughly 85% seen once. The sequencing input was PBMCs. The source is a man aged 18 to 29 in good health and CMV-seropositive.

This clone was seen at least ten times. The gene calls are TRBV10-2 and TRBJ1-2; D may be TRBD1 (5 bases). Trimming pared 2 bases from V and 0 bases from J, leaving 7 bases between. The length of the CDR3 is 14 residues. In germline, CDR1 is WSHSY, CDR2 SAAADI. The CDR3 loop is CASSEQGANYGYTF. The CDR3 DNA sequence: TGCGCCAGCAGTGAGCAGGGCGCTAACTATGGCTACACCTTC.

CDR3 bases: TGTGCCAGCAGCCCACCAAACAGGGGAGAGACCCAGTACTTC. This encodes CASSPPNRGETQYF. This chain joins TRBV7-2 and TRBJ2-5, with 7 bases identical to TRBD1. CDR1 is SGHTA, CDR2 FQGNSA, per germline. The CDR3 contains 14 residues. Losses at the gene ends were 5 bases for V and 4 bases for J; bases not matched to a gene: 7.

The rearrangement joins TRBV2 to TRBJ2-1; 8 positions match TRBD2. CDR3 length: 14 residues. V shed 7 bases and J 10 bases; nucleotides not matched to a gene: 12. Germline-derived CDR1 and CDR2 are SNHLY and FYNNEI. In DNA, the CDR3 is TGTGCCAGCACCCCCTCTGCGAGCGGGGGAGAGCAGTTCTTC. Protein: CASTPSASGGEQFF.

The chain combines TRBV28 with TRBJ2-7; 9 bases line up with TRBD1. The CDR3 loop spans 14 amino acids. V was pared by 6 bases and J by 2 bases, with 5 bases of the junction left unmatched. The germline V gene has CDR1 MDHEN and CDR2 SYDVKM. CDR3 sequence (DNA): TGTGCCAGCAGACCACAGGGGGCACCCTACGAGCAGTACTTC. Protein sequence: CASRPQGAPYEQYF.

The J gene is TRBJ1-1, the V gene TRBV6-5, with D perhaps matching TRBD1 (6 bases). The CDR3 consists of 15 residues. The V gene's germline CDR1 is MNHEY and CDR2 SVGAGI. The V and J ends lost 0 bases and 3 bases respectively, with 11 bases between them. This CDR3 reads CASSYSQGRYTEAFF. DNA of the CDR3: TGTGCCAGCAGTTACTCGCAGGGGCGGTACACTGAAGCTTTCTTT.

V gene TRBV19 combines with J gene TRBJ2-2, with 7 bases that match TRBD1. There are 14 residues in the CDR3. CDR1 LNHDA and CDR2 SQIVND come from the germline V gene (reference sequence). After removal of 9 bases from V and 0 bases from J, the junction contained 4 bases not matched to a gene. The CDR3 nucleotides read TGTGCCAGCCCAGGGACAGCGAACACCGGGGAGCTGTTTTTT. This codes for CASPGTANTGELFF. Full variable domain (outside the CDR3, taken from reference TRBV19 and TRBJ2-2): DGGITQSPKYLFRKEGQNVTLSCEQNLNHDAMYWYRQDPGQGLRLIYYSQIVNDFQKGDIAEGYSVSREKKESFPLTVTSAQKNPTAFYLCASPGTANTGELFFGEGSRLTVL.

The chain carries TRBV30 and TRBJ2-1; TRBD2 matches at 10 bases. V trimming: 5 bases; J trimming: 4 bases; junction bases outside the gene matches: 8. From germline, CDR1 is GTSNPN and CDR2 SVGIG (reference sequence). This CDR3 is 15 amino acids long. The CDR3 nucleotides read TGTGCCTGGGACGATCAAGCGGGAGGGTACAATGAGCAGTTCTTC. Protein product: CAWDDQAGGYNEQFF.

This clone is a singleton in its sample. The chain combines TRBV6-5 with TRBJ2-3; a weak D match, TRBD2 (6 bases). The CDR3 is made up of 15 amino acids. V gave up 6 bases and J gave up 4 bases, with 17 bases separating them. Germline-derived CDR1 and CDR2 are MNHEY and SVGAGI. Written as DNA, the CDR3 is TGTGCCAGCAGCCCGACTAGTGCGTTCCCAGATACGCAGTATTTT. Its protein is CASSPTSAFPDTQYF.

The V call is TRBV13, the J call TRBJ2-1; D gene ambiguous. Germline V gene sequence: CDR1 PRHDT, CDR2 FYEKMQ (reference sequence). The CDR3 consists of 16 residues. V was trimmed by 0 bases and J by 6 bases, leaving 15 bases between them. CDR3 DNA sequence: TGTGCCAGCAGCTTAGGAGCCAGGTTCCCCTTCAATGAGCAGTTCTTC. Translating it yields CASSLGARFPFNEQFF.

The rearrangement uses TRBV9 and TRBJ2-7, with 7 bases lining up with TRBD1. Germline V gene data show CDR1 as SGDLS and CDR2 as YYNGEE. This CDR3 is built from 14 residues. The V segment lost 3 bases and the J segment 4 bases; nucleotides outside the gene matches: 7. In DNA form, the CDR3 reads TGTGCCAGCAGCGCAGGGACAGACGTTTACGAGCAGTACTTC. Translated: CASSAGTDVYEQYF.